The rows below give T cell receptor beta chains drawn from one sample of a study of cytomegalovirus exposure and HLA in healthy donors. Measured with immunoSEQ multiplex PCR; TCRdb has only the in-frame clones, and not every one. This table has about 200,000 clones, 70% to 80% appearing once. The sequencing input was PBMCs. The receptors come from a woman younger than 45 in good health and CMV-seropositive. Both conserved end residues are part of each CDR3. Fields, in order: V gene, J gene, D gene, clone size, CDR3 DNA, CDR3 protein. A D gene is named only where the DNA matches it firmly. A clone size is listed for some rows: how often the clone was seen (once, few, many), or a class if it is expanded.

V: TRBV11-2; J: TRBJ1-1; D: TRBD1; size: NA; DNA: TGTGCCAGCAGCCAAGGGGGCGTCGCGGACACTGAAGCTTTCTTT; CDR3: CASSQGGVADTEAFF
V: TRBV7-6; J: TRBJ2-7; D: TRBD2; size: NA; DNA: TGTGCCAGCAGCTTACTGCCTGGACTAGCGGGAGGGCCAAGATCCCACTCTCCCGAGCAGTACTTC; CDR3: CASSLLPGLAGGPRSHSPEQYF
V: TRBV20-1; J: TRBJ1-2; D: NA; size: NA; DNA: TGCAGTGTAACGGAGAGCTATGGCTACACCTTC; CDR3: CSVTESYGYTF
V: TRBV11-2; J: TRBJ1-2; D: NA; size: NA; DNA: TGTGCCAGCAGCCGACAAGGGGTAGGGTATGGCTACACCTTC; CDR3: CASSRQGVGYGYTF
V: TRBV11-1; J: TRBJ1-2; D: NA; size: once; DNA: TGTGCCAGCAGTCAGGGGAACTATGGCTACACCTTC; CDR3: CASSQGNYGYTF
V: TRBV9; J: TRBJ2-7; D: TRBD2; size: NA; DNA: TGTGCCAGCAGCGAGGTAGCGGGGGAGTTCTCCTACGAGCAGTACTTC; CDR3: CASSEVAGEFSYEQYF
V: TRBV15; J: TRBJ2-7; D: TRBD1; size: NA; DNA: TGTGCCACCGGGACAGCCTACGAGCAGTACTTC; CDR3: CATGTAYEQYF
V: TRBV9; J: TRBJ2-7; D: TRBD1; size: NA; DNA: TGTGCCAGCAGCGTAGCTCCGACAGGGGCCCTCGAGCAGTACTTC; CDR3: CASSVAPTGALEQYF
V: TRBV11-2; J: TRBJ1-3; D: NA; size: once; DNA: TGTGCCAGCAGCTTTTTCCAGTTGGGAAACACCATATATTTT; CDR3: CASSFFQLGNTIYF
V: TRBV6-5; J: TRBJ1-5; D: NA; size: once; DNA: TGTGCCAGCAACCCCACACAGCCCCAGCATTTT; CDR3: CASNPTQPQHF
V: TRBV4-1; J: TRBJ1-3; D: NA; size: NA; DNA: TGCGCCAGCAGCCAAGATCTGCGGGAGTCTGGAAACACCATATATTTT; CDR3: CASSQDLRESGNTIYF
V: TRBV7-8; J: TRBJ1-1; D: NA; size: few; DNA: TGTGCCAGCAGCTCCGTAGGCGGCTTGAACACTGAAGCTTTCTTT; CDR3: CASSSVGGLNTEAFF
V: TRBV2; J: TRBJ1-6; D: TRBD1; size: NA; DNA: TGTGCCAGCATGATCTCGGGGACAGAAAGTTCACCCCTCCACTTT; CDR3: CASMISGTESSPLHF
V: TRBV5-8; J: TRBJ2-5; D: TRBD2; size: NA; DNA: TGTGCCAGCAGCTTGTTCGGGGGGGAGACCCAGTACTTC; CDR3: CASSLFGGETQYF
V: TRBV6-1; J: TRBJ1-5; D: TRBD1; size: NA; DNA: TGTGCCAGCAGTTGGACAGGGAATCAGCCCCAGCATTTT; CDR3: CASSWTGNQPQHF
V: TRBV30; J: TRBJ1-2; D: NA; size: NA; DNA: TGTGCCTGCTACAGCTCTGGCTACACCTTC; CDR3: CACYSSGYTF
V: TRBV27; J: TRBJ1-5; D: NA; size: NA; DNA: TGTGCCAGCAGTTTAAGGGGCGATCAGCCCCAGCATTTT; CDR3: CASSLRGDQPQHF
V: TRBV7-9; J: TRBJ2-2; D: TRBD1; size: NA; DNA: TGTGCCAGCAGCTTGGGGACAGAAGCGAACACCGGGGAGCTGTTTTTT; CDR3: CASSLGTEANTGELFF
V: TRBV28; J: TRBJ2-7; D: TRBD2; size: NA; DNA: TGTGCCAGCAGTCCCGCTCCGGGACTATACTACGAGCAGTACTTC; CDR3: CASSPAPGLYYEQYF
V: TRBV10-3; J: TRBJ1-6; D: TRBD1; size: NA; DNA: TGTGCCATCAGTCGGGACAGATATAATTCACCCCTCCACTTT; CDR3: CAISRDRYNSPLHF
V: TRBV6-5; J: TRBJ1-1; D: NA; size: NA; DNA: TGTGCCAGCACCGCCACTATGAACACTGAAGCTTTCTTT; CDR3: CASTATMNTEAFF
V: TRBV6-5; J: TRBJ1-1; D: TRBD1; size: NA; DNA: TGTGCCAGCAGTTATACGACAGGGGGCGTAAACACTGAAGCTTTCTTT; CDR3: CASSYTTGGVNTEAFF
V: TRBV27; J: TRBJ1-2; D: TRBD1; size: NA; DNA: TGTGCCAGCAGCGCGGTTGCGGGACAGGGGGAGAACTATGGCTACACCTTC; CDR3: CASSAVAGQGENYGYTF
V: TRBV19; J: TRBJ2-2; D: NA; size: NA; DNA: TGTGCCAGCCAGCTTTCGGGCACCGGGGAGCTGTTTTTT; CDR3: CASQLSGTGELFF
V: TRBV11-1; J: TRBJ2-2; D: NA; size: NA; DNA: TGTGCCAGCAGCCGTTGGACCGCAGGGGCTGGCGGGGAGCTGTTTTTT; CDR3: CASSRWTAGAGGELFF
V: TRBV5-6; J: TRBJ1-1; D: NA; size: NA; DNA: TGTGCCAGCAGCTTGAGGGGAATTGAAGCTTTCTTT; CDR3: CASSLRGIEAFF
V: TRBV6-5; J: TRBJ1-2; D: TRBD1; size: few; DNA: TGTGCCAGCGGAGGGACAGGGGCCACCTATGGCTACACCTTC; CDR3: CASGGTGATYGYTF
V: TRBV19; J: TRBJ2-3; D: NA; size: NA; DNA: TGTGCCAGTAGTATAGCGGGCACAGATACGCAGTATTTT; CDR3: CASSIAGTDTQYF
V: TRBV28; J: TRBJ1-5; D: NA; size: NA; DNA: TGTGCCAGCAGCCTAGGGGCCCCCAGGAGCAATCAGCCCCAGCATTTT; CDR3: CASSLGAPRSNQPQHF
V: TRBV9; J: TRBJ2-2; D: NA; size: NA; DNA: TGTGCCAGCAGCGTAGGCCCGGCCGGGGAGCTGTTTTTT; CDR3: CASSVGPAGELFF
V: TRBV15; J: TRBJ2-3; D: TRBD2; size: NA; DNA: TGTGCCACCAGCAGAGATTTAGGCGGGGGGAGGCCAGATACGCAGTATTTT; CDR3: CATSRDLGGGRPDTQYF
V: TRBV5-5; J: TRBJ2-7; D: NA; size: NA; DNA: TGTGCCAGCAGCTTGGCTGGGCAGATCTACGAGCAGTACTTC; CDR3: CASSLAGQIYEQYF
V: TRBV7-7; J: TRBJ2-5; D: TRBD1; size: NA; DNA: TGTGCTAGCAGCTTAGGCCCTACAGGGGGCGCCCAGTACTTC; CDR3: CASSLGPTGGAQYF
V: TRBV5-1; J: TRBJ1-2; D: TRBD1; size: few; DNA: TGCGCCAGCACCCTAGGGACAGGGGCGGAGGGCTACACCTTC; CDR3: CASTLGTGAEGYTF
V: TRBV5-6; J: TRBJ2-1; D: TRBD2; size: NA; DNA: TGTGCCAGCAGCTTTTTAGCGGGGGGTCTATCCTCCTACAATGAGCAGTTCTTC; CDR3: CASSFLAGGLSSYNEQFF
V: TRBV5-4; J: TRBJ2-2; D: TRBD1; size: NA; DNA: TGTGCCAGCAGCGGGGTTACAGGGGACACCGGGGAGCTGTTTTTT; CDR3: CASSGVTGDTGELFF
V: TRBV5-6; J: TRBJ2-7; D: TRBD1; size: NA; DNA: TGTGCCAGCAGCCGGGACAGCTACGAGCAGTACTTC; CDR3: CASSRDSYEQYF
V: TRBV6-6; J: TRBJ2-1; D: TRBD1; size: NA; DNA: TGTGCCAGTGGGGACAGGGGAACCTCCAATGAGCAGTTCTTC; CDR3: CASGDRGTSNEQFF
V: TRBV15; J: TRBJ2-7; D: NA; size: NA; DNA: TGTGCCACCAGCAGAGATCCGAGACTAGTTCACGAGCAGTACTTC; CDR3: CATSRDPRLVHEQYF
V: TRBV2; J: TRBJ2-7; D: NA; size: few; DNA: TGTGCCAGCAGGGAAATGCAGGGCAGTACCTACGAGCAGTACTTC; CDR3: CASREMQGSTYEQYF
V: TRBV6-5; J: TRBJ2-7; D: NA; size: NA; DNA: TGTGCCAGCAGTTACTCCTACGGGACCTACGAGCAGTACTTC; CDR3: CASSYSYGTYEQYF
V: TRBV11-3; J: TRBJ2-7; D: TRBD2; size: NA; DNA: TGTGCCAGCAGCTTAGAGGGACTATCCGAGCAGTACTTC; CDR3: CASSLEGLSEQYF
V: TRBV7-9; J: TRBJ2-1; D: TRBD2; size: NA; DNA: TGTGCCAGCAGCGCCTTAACTAGCGGGGAGCAGTTCTTC; CDR3: CASSALTSGEQFF
V: TRBV7-8; J: TRBJ2-3; D: TRBD1; size: NA; DNA: TGTGCCAGCACCTACGACAGGGGGGGGACAGATACGCAGTATTTT; CDR3: CASTYDRGGTDTQYF